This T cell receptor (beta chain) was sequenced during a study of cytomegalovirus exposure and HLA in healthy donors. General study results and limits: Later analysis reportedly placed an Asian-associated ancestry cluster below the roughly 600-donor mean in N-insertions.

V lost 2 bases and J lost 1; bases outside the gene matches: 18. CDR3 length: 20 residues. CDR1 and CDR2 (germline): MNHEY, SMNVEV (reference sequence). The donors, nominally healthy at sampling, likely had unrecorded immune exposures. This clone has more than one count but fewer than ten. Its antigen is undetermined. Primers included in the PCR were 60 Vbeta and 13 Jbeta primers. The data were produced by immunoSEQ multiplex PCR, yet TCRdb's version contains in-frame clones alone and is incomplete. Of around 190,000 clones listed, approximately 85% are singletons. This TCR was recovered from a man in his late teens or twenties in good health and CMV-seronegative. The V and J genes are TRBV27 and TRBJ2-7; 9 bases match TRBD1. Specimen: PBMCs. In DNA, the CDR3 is TGTGCCAGCAGTTTAGGGGCCTCGGGACAGGGACCCAGGAGGTCCTACGAGCAGTACTTC. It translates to CASSLGASGQGPRRSYEQYF.